This section outlines one TCR beta chain sequence together with its context. Its specificity is unknown. These data are taken from a study of graft-versus-host responses after intestinal transplantation. In the study overall: Anti-thymocyte globulin induction was given to all recipients, followed by tacrolimus and steroids for 2 to 4 years.

CDR1 is SGDLS, CDR2 YYNGEE, per germline. The CDR3 has 15 amino acids. Germline trimming cut 2 bases from V and 3 bases from J; bases unmatched to any gene: 3. Using immunoSEQ multiplex PCR, the repertoire was profiled, and TCRdb retains in-frame clones only, with some absent. The sample gives tens of thousands of clones, just under 95% of which show up once; roughly 0.53% is in the top ten. This TCR was recovered from a human donor who received an intestinal transplant. This rearrangement joins TRBV9 to TRBJ2-2; 8 nucleotides line up with TRBD1. This material consisted of unstimulated CD8+ T cells sorted from spleen or lymph node cells, taken before intestinal transplant. The CDR3 DNA sequence: TGTGCCAGCAGCGTTACAGGGGGAGACACCGGGGAGCTGTTTTTT. Its translation is CASSVTGGDTGELFF.